This is a list of T cell receptor beta chains from one sample in a study of T cell responses to AZD1222 COVID-19 vaccine. The protocol was immunoSEQ multiplex PCR, while the TCRdb copy is restricted to in-frame clones and leaves out a portion. Seen here are some 98,000 clones, about four fifths observed once, and the top ten hold more than 13%. Sequenced material: peripheral blood, taken 28 days after the second AZD1222 dose. The receptors derive from an adult who received the AZD1222 COVID-19 vaccine. The CDR3 runs from the conserved cysteine through the conserved F or W. The D gene is left open where the match is weak. Clone size, where shown, is once, few, many, or a class for clones that have expanded.

V	J	D	size	CDR3	DNA
TRBV7-2	TRBJ2-3	NA	NA	CASSLDGSEGTQYF	TGTGCCAGCAGCTTAGACGGCAGCGAGGGTACGCAGTATTTT
TRBV7-8	TRBJ1-1	NA	NA	CASSLVARNTEAFF	TGTGCCAGCAGCTTAGTAGCGAGGAACACTGAAGCTTTCTTT
TRBV5-1	TRBJ1-2	TRBD1	NA	CASSLGVWTGGDGYTF	TGCGCCAGCAGCTTGGGCGTTTGGACAGGGGGCGATGGCTACACCTTC
TRBV25-1	TRBJ1-2	NA	once	CASNGGRAAGYTF	TGTGCCAGCAACGGCGGCAGGGCAGCGGGCTACACCTTC
TRBV18	TRBJ2-3	NA	NA	CASSLSSAAADTQYF	TGTGCCAGCTCTCTGTCATCCGCGGCAGCAGATACGCAGTATTTT
TRBV7-4	TRBJ1-2	NA	NA	CASSEGWFGSYDYGYTF	TGTGCCAGCAGCGAGGGGTGGTTCGGATCATACGACTATGGCTACACCTTC
TRBV28	TRBJ2-7	NA	NA	CASSPQGLNYEQYF	TGTGCCAGCTCCCCCCAGGGTTTGAACTACGAGCAGTACTTC
TRBV28	TRBJ1-2	NA	NA	CATYIEGVDYGYTF	TGTGCCACTTATATTGAGGGGGTTGACTATGGCTACACCTTC
TRBV5-5	TRBJ1-2	TRBD1	NA	CASSLAGQGEGGYTF	TGTGCCAGCAGCTTGGCAGGACAGGGGGAGGGTGGCTACACCTTC
TRBV6-4	TRBJ1-5	TRBD1	NA	CASRELSQFGTGVGEPQHF	TGTGCCAGCAGGGAACTATCCCAGTTCGGGACAGGGGTCGGGGAGCCCCAGCATTTT
TRBV12-3/TRBV12-4	TRBJ1-4	NA	NA	CASSLRTVEKLFF	TGTGCCAGCAGTTTGCGGACAGTTGAAAAACTGTTTTTT
TRBV12-2	TRBJ2-1	NA	NA	CASRFWVCERNEQFF	TGTGCAAGTCGCTTTTGGGTTTGCGAACGGAATGAGCAGTTCTTC
TRBV4-1	TRBJ1-6	NA	medium-sized	CASSQDYSVGSSYNSPLHF	TGCGCCAGCAGCCAAGACTACTCGGTGGGGAGCTCCTATAATTCACCCCTCCACTTT
TRBV5-6	TRBJ1-4	TRBD1	few	CASSSVGGQFNEKLFF	TGTGCCAGCAGCTCTGTCGGGGGACAGTTTAATGAAAAACTGTTTTTT
TRBV29-1	TRBJ2-5	NA	NA	CSVERGRQETQYF	TGCAGCGTTGAAAGGGGCAGGCAAGAGACCCAGTACTTC
TRBV6-5	TRBJ1-3	NA	NA	CASSLVSGNTIYF	TGTGCCAGCAGCCTGGTCTCTGGAAACACCATATATTTT
TRBV19	TRBJ1-1	NA	NA	CASAWQANTEAFF	TGTGCCAGTGCTTGGCAGGCGAACACTGAAGCTTTCTTT
TRBV19	TRBJ1-2	NA	NA	CAPVTGAGYGYTF	TGTGCCCCAGTAACGGGAGCTGGGTATGGCTACACCTTC
TRBV2	TRBJ1-4	TRBD1	NA	CASRTGSSEKLFF	TGTGCCAGTAGGACAGGGTCGAGTGAAAAACTGTTTTTT
TRBV3-1/TRBV3-2	TRBJ2-1	NA	NA	CASSQDLIGREQFF	TGTGCCAGCAGCCAAGACTTAATTGGACGTGAGCAGTTCTTC
TRBV19	TRBJ2-1	NA	NA	CASSMPNVGYDTYNEQFF	TGTGCCAGTAGTATGCCGAATGTGGGGTACGACACCTACAATGAGCAGTTCTTC
TRBV5-6	TRBJ2-7	TRBD1	NA	CASSSKQGELTYEQYF	TGTGCCAGCAGCTCCAAACAGGGGGAATTAACCTACGAGCAGTACTTC
TRBV14	TRBJ1-2	NA	NA	CASSQEQSGAIYGYTF	TGTGCCAGCAGCCAAGAGCAGTCGGGGGCCATCTATGGCTACACCTTC
TRBV3-1/TRBV3-2	TRBJ2-3	TRBD2	few	CASSLTSGATDTQYF	TGTGCCAGCAGCCTCACTAGCGGGGCTACAGATACGCAGTATTTT
TRBV3-1/TRBV3-2	TRBJ1-2	NA	NA	CASSQDFGSSVYGYTF	TGTGCCAGCAGCCAAGATTTCGGCAGTTCGGTCTATGGCTACACCTTC
TRBV20-1	TRBJ1-1	NA	NA	CSAREYTEAFF	TGCAGTGCTAGGGAATACACTGAAGCTTTCTTT
TRBV12-3/TRBV12-4	TRBJ1-1	NA	NA	CASSFVLNTEAFF	TGTGCCAGCAGTTTTGTGCTGAACACTGAAGCTTTCTTT
TRBV12-3/TRBV12-4	TRBJ1-1	NA	NA	CASSFRRDTEAFF	TGTGCCAGCAGTTTTCGCAGGGACACTGAAGCTTTCTTT
TRBV4-1	TRBJ1-3	NA	once	CASSLGPRSGNTIYF	TGCGCCAGCAGCCTTGGCCCGCGCTCTGGAAACACCATATATTTT
TRBV30	TRBJ1-2	NA	once	CAWVQARKGPYGYTF	TGTGCCTGGGTCCAGGCGAGGAAGGGGCCCTATGGCTACACCTTC
TRBV10-3	TRBJ1-4	NA	few	CAISESGSSERTNEKLFF	TGTGCCATCAGTGAGTCTGGTAGTAGTGAGCGGACTAATGAAAAACTGTTTTTT
TRBV29-1	TRBJ1-3	NA	NA	CSVAHDLNTIYF	TGCAGCGTTGCGCACGACCTAAACACCATATATTTT